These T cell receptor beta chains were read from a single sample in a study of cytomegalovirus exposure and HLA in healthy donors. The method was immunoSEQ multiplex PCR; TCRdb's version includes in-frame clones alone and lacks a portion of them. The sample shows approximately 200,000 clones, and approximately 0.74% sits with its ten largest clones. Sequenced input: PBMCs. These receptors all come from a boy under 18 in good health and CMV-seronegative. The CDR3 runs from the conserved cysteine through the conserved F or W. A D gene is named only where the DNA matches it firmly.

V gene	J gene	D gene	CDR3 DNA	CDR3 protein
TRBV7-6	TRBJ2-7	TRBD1	TGTGCCAGCAGCTTAGGGGACAGCTACGAGCAGTACTTC	CASSLGDSYEQYF
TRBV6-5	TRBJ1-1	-	TGTGCCAGCTCTCCTCTTGTGAACACTGAAGCTTTCTTT	CASSPLVNTEAFF
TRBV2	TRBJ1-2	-	TGTGCCAGCAGCCCACCAAGGGAGGGCTATGGCTACACCTTC	CASSPPREGYGYTF
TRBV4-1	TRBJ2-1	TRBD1	TGCGCCAGCAGCCAGGACCGGGACAGGGTAAACAATGAGCAGTTCTTC	CASSQDRDRVNNEQFF
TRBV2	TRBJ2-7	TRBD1	TGTGCCATCCATCCCCCGGGACAGGGTTACGAGCAGTACTTC	CAIHPPGQGYEQYF
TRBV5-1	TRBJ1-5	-	TGCGCCACGGAGGTCCGCGTTGGCGATCAGCCCCAGCATTTT	CATEVRVGDQPQHF
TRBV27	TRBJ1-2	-	TGTGCCAGCAGCCTTACCGGGACATTCAAAGGCTACACCTTC	CASSLTGTFKGYTF
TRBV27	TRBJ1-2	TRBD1	TGTGCCAGCAGTTTACCAGGGGGCAGCGGCTACACCTTC	CASSLPGGSGYTF
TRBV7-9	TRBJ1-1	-	TGTGCCAGCACCCGAGTGGGGGGTGGGAACACTGAAGCTTTCTTT	CASTRVGGGNTEAFF
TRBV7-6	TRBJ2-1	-	TGTGCCAGTAGCTTTGAGGTGGGGCGCCCCTACAATGAGCAGTTCTTC	CASSFEVGRPYNEQFF
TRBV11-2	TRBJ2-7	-	TGTGCCAGCAGCTTAGATATGAGGTTTCCCACCTACGAGCAGTACTTC	CASSLDMRFPTYEQYF
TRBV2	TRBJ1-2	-	TGTGCCAGCACATATGAGGCTAACTATGGCTACACCTTC	CASTYEANYGYTF
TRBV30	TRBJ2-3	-	TGTGCCTGCCTGGGGCAGCCTAACACAGATACGCAGTATTTT	CACLGQPNTDTQYF
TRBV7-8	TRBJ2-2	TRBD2	TGTGCCAGCAGCTTCCACCCGGGACTAGCGGGGGGCACCGGGGAGCTGTTTTTT	CASSFHPGLAGGTGELFF
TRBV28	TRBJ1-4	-	TGTGCCAGCAGTGTCCCACAGCTTAATGAAAAACTGTTTTTT	CASSVPQLNEKLFF
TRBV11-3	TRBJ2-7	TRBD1	TGTGCCAGCAGCGCTGGACAGGTTGGGTCCGAGCAGTACTTC	CASSAGQVGSEQYF
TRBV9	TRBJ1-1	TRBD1	TGTGCCAGCAGCGCAAGACAGGGAGGGAACACTGAAGCTTTCTTT	CASSARQGGNTEAFF
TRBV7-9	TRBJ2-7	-	TGTGCCAGCATGGACGGACTATCCTACGAGCAGTACTTC	CASMDGLSYEQYF
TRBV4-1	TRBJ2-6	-	TGCGCCAGCAGCCAGTACTCTGGGGCCAACGTCCTGACTTTC	CASSQYSGANVLTF
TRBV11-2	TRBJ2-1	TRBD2	TGTGCCAGCAGCTTAGGGCCGCTAGCGGGGGTCGGCTACAATGAGCAGTTCTTC	CASSLGPLAGVGYNEQFF
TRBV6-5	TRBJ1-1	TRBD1	TGTGCCAGCAGTTCGGACAGGGGGAGGAACACTGAAGCTTTCTTT	CASSSDRGRNTEAFF
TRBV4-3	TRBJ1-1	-	TGCGCCAGCAGCCAAGATCGCACAGGGAGTAAAGCTTTCTTT	CASSQDRTGSKAFF
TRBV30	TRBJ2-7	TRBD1	TGTGCCTGGACATTAAACAGGGGCGAGCAGTACTTC	CAWTLNRGEQYF
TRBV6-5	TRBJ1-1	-	TGTGCCAGCAGTCCTCACCCGGCAGGGCGGACTGAAGCTTTCTTT	CASSPHPAGRTEAFF
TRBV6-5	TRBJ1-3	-	TGTGCCAGCACCCCAAGCCGGGGAAACACCATATATTTT	CASTPSRGNTIYF
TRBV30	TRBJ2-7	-	TGTGCCTGGAGTGTGGGCAGTTCCTACGAGCAGTACTTC	CAWSVGSSYEQYF
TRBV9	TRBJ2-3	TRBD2	TGTGCCAGCAGCGTAGCTAGCGGGGCTCCGGTAGATACGCAGTATTTT	CASSVASGAPVDTQYF
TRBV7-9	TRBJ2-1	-	TGTGCCAGCAGGGATGCCCAAGGCGGCTCCTACAATGAGCAGTTCTTC	CASRDAQGGSYNEQFF
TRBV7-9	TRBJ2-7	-	TGTGCCAGCGTCGGGGACTCTAAGTCCTACGAGCAGTACTTC	CASVGDSKSYEQYF
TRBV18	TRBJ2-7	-	TGTGCCAGCTCACCCACAGTAGGTGGCTCCTACGAGCAGTACTTC	CASSPTVGGSYEQYF
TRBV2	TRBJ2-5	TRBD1	TGTGCCAGCGAGTTCGACAGGGGGCGGGAGACCCAGTACTTC	CASEFDRGRETQYF
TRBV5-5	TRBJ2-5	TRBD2	TGTGCCAGCAGCCCCACCGGGACTAGCGGGGGTGAGACCCAGTACTTC	CASSPTGTSGGETQYF